This is a list of T cell receptor beta chains from one sample in a study of cytomegalovirus exposure and HLA in healthy donors. Profiled with immunoSEQ multiplex PCR; TCRdb holds only in-frame clones, not every one. This sample has 200,000 or so clones; around 87% occur once, and the top ten carry over 1%. The material sequenced was PBMCs. These receptors all stem from a man between 25 and 39 years old in good health and CMV-seronegative. Both conserved end residues are part of each CDR3. D genes are given only for firm matches. Some rows mark clone size as missing; the rest say once, few, many or name a class of expanded clone.

size | J | V | D | CDR3 | DNA
. | TRBJ1-4 | TRBV7-2 | . | CASSLGGGDEKLFF | TGTGCCAGCAGCTTAGGGGGCGGGGATGAAAAACTGTTTTTT
. | TRBJ1-5 | TRBV28 | TRBD1 | CASRASWGQGISRDQPQHF | TGTGCCAGCAGAGCCTCTTGGGGACAGGGGATATCGCGCGATCAGCCCCAGCATTTT
. | TRBJ2-3 | TRBV19 | . | CASSLDGGPTDTQYF | TGTGCCAGTAGTCTCGACGGAGGCCCCACAGATACGCAGTATTTT
. | TRBJ1-5 | TRBV30 | . | CAWSVGGEQPQHF | TGTGCCTGGAGTGTGGGGGGAGAACAGCCCCAGCATTTT
once | TRBJ2-5 | TRBV30 | . | CAWGRGRRETQYF | TGTGCCTGGGGCAGGGGTAGGCGAGAGACCCAGTACTTC
. | TRBJ2-1 | TRBV19 | . | CASSIELGLSNEQFF | TGTGCCAGTAGTATTGAGTTGGGCCTGAGTAATGAGCAGTTCTTC
once | TRBJ2-3 | TRBV2 | . | CASSEDRDTQYF | TGTGCCAGCAGTGAAGACAGGGATACGCAGTATTTT
. | TRBJ2-5 | TRBV6-6 | . | CASSYGQGREETQYF | TGTGCCAGCAGTTACGGACAAGGACGGGAAGAGACCCAGTACTTC
. | TRBJ2-3 | TRBV7-8 | . | CASSLGIGTSTDTQYF | TGTGCCAGCAGCTTAGGTATCGGTACTAGCACAGATACGCAGTATTTT
. | TRBJ2-7 | TRBV5-1 | TRBD2 | CASRRGRAGEQYF | TGCGCCAGCAGAAGAGGGAGGGCCGGCGAGCAGTACTTC
. | TRBJ2-7 | TRBV28 | . | CASSPFLGHLYEQYF | TGTGCCAGCAGTCCTTTTCTGGGACATTTATACGAGCAGTACTTC
. | TRBJ2-7 | TRBV7-6 | TRBD2 | CASSLEAGGLYEQYF | TGTGCCAGCAGCTTGGAAGCGGGAGGCCTCTACGAGCAGTACTTC
. | TRBJ2-2 | TRBV7-9 | . | CASSPGQKTGELFF | TGTGCTAGCAGCCCAGGACAGAAGACCGGGGAGCTGTTTTTT
once | TRBJ1-2 | TRBV19 | TRBD1 | CASSRTTGANYGYTF | TGTGCCAGTAGTAGAACCACAGGGGCCAACTATGGCTACACCTTC
. | TRBJ1-2 | TRBV28 | . | CASSSGGEGGYTF | TGTGCCAGCAGTTCCGGGGGGGAAGGTGGCTACACCTTC